This TCR beta chain was captured in a study of cytomegalovirus exposure and HLA in healthy donors. Study results and caveats: Whilst most TCR sequences proved rare, a subset of public TCRs occurred across many donors.

Turning to this clone: Its antigen is not known.

Germline values: CDR1 LNHNV, CDR2 YYDKDF (reference sequence). J gave up 3 bases and V 8 bases, and 11 bases lay outside the gene matches. CDR3 length equals 16 residues. Method: immunoSEQ multiplex PCR; TCRdb's copy keeps in-frame clones and lacks some. Of hundreds of thousands of clones listed, 86% were seen once; the top ten hold about 0.8%. The V gene is TRBV15, the J gene TRBJ2-3; TRBD2 matches 10 bases. This receptor was identified in a woman aged 18-30 years in good health and CMV-seronegative. Material: PBMCs. CDR3 sequence reads: CATSDPSGGPTDTQYF. The CDR3 bases are TGTGCCACCTCAGATCCTAGCGGGGGCCCAACAGATACGCAGTATTTT.